The TCR beta chain described here comes from a study of T cell responses to AZD1222 COVID-19 vaccine. Study at large: Second-dose intervals of approximately 4 or approximately 12 weeks were pooled.

Findings and limits, study-wide: White British people made up most donors, females outnumbered males, and clonal diversity was possibly underestimated. Spike-specific TCR breadth and depth went up after people got two AZD1222 doses.

The protocol was immunoSEQ multiplex PCR, while the TCRdb copy is restricted to in-frame clones and leaves out a portion. The data hold some 140,000 clones, with around 90% observed a single time. This clone has just a few counts. The antigen is unknown. The germline CDR1 and CDR2 sequences are LGHNA and YSLEER. This CDR3 has 14 residues. The V gene lost 0 bases and the J gene lost 9 bases, with 9 bases spanning the gap. The chain couples TRBV4-3 to TRBJ1-6, with D tentatively TRBD1 (5 bases). The sequence derives from an adult in good health. The source was peripheral blood, collected on day 0 of AZD1222 vaccination. The CDR3 is CASSQDLGASPLHF. The CDR3 nucleotides are TGCGCCAGCAGCCAAGATTTAGGGGCTTCACCCCTCCACTTT.